The 14 T cell receptor beta chains in this list originate from one sample, sequenced in a study of cytomegalovirus exposure and HLA in healthy donors. In the PCR, 60 Vbeta and 13 Jbeta primers were used. Measured with immunoSEQ multiplex PCR; TCRdb has only the in-frame clones, and not every one. Of approximately 190,000 clones detected, over 80% appear once; the ten largest clones hold about 1.2%. The sample comprised PBMCs. These receptors were collected from a man aged 30-40 years in good health and CMV-seronegative.

This clone turned up a few times. The chain joins TRBV15 to TRBJ1-2; 10 nucleotides agree with TRBD1. Germline V gives CDR1 LNHNV, CDR2 YYDKDF (reference sequence). The CDR3 totals 16 residues. After removal of 2 bases from V and 8 bases from J, the junction contained 11 bases not matched to a gene. The CDR3, as DNA: TGTGCCACCAGCAGACCCCGGGACAGGGGTCTTAAAGGCTACACCTTC. This codes for CATSRPRDRGLKGYTF.

This clone was found once. V gene TRBV2 combines with J gene TRBJ1-5; 9 positions agree with TRBD1. In germline, CDR1 is SNHLY, CDR2 FYNNEI. The ends lost 7 bases at V and 4 bases at J; junction bases unmatched: 2. This CDR3 spans 13 amino acids. CDR3: CASNDRGNQPQHF. The CDR3 bases are TGTGCCAGCAATGACAGGGGGAATCAGCCCCAGCATTTT. The full variable domain, in which reference TRBV2 and TRBJ1-5 provide the parts outside the CDR3, is EPEVTQTPSHQVTQMGQEVILRCVPISNHLYFYWYRQILGQKVEFLVSFYNNEISEKSEIFDDQFSVERPDGSNFTLKIRSTKLEDSAMYFCASNDRGNQPQHFGDGTRLSIL.

J is TRBJ2-7 and V is TRBV5-1; the D is unclear. Between the trimmed V and J ends, which lost 4 bases and 5 bases, there was a span of 16 bases. The CDR3 sequence is 14 residues long. Germline CDR1 and CDR2: SGHRS and YFSETQ. DNA for the CDR3: TGCGCCAGCAGCGCCCCTGCCTCTACTAACGAGCAGTACTTC. It specifies CASSAPASTNEQYF.

The chain is built from TRBV4-2 and TRBJ1-1; D possibly corresponds to TRBD1 (5 bases). Trimming left V 5 bases short and J 2 bases short, with 12 bases between. Germline V gene data show CDR1 as LGHNA and CDR2 as YNFKEQ. The length of the CDR3 is 14 residues. The CDR3 loop reads CASSLTGGNTEAFF. CDR3 sequence (DNA): TGTGCCAGCAGCTTGACCGGGGGAAACACTGAAGCTTTCTTT.

This chain connects TRBV11-2 to TRBJ2-3; the match to TRBD2 covers 9 bases. Germline loops: CDR1 SGHAT, CDR2 FQNNGV. The CDR3 covers 19 residues. The V segment lost 1 base and the J segment 4 bases; nucleotides outside the gene matches: 15. CDR3 residues: CASSLALLPGTSLSDTQYF. CDR3 DNA: TGTGCCAGCAGCTTAGCACTACTCCCCGGGACTAGCTTGTCAGATACGCAGTATTTT.

The V and J genes are TRBV9 and TRBJ1-1; 9 bases are a match to TRBD1. Germline V gene sequence: CDR1 SGDLS, CDR2 YYNGEE. The junction had 7 bases not matched to a gene; V was cut back by 0 bases and J by 1 base. The CDR3 has 17 residues. The CDR3 bases are TGTGCCAGCAGCGTAGTAGGGACAGGGCCAAAGAACACTGAAGCTTTCTTT. Its translation is CASSVVGTGPKNTEAFF.

The gene calls are TRBV27 and TRBJ1-2, with D perhaps TRBD1 (6 bases). Germline assignment: CDR1 MNHEY and CDR2 SMNVEV (reference sequence). This CDR3 spans 15 amino acids. Trimming pared 3 bases from V and 2 bases from J, leaving 13 bases between. The CDR3 here is CASSFRGGGNYGYTF. The CDR3 coding sequence is TGTGCCAGCAGTTTCCGGGGAGGGGGAAACTATGGCTACACCTTC.

The chain couples TRBV10-3 to TRBJ2-3, with 15 bases identical to TRBD2. V dropped 6 bases and J dropped 5; count of bases not matched to a gene: 6. The CDR3 extends over 16 amino acids. Germline-derived CDR1 and CDR2 are ENHRY and SYGVKD. CDR3 amino acids: CAIRGLAGGERDTQYF. Written as DNA, the CDR3 is TGTGCCATCAGGGGACTAGCGGGGGGCGAAAGAGATACGCAGTATTTT.

This clone occurred once. The V call is TRBV19, the J call TRBJ1-3; D gene ambiguous. The CDR3 loop spans 14 amino acids. Germline V lookup: CDR1 LNHDA, CDR2 SQIVND (reference sequence). Trimming shortened V by 3 bases and J by 4 bases, and 10 bases separated the two germline ends. CDR3 sequence reads: CASSILLPGNTIYF. The CDR3 DNA reads as TGTGCCAGTAGTATTCTCCTTCCCGGAAACACCATATATTTT.

CDR3 DNA: TGTGCCAGCAGCCCGCGGTGGACAGGGGAGGGTCGGCCCCAGCATTTT. As protein: CASSPRWTGEGRPQHF. The rearrangement links TRBV7-8 to TRBJ1-5; 9 bases agree with TRBD1. Germline assignment: CDR1 SGHVS and CDR2 FQNEAQ. With 5 bases clipped from V and 9 bases from J, the junction kept 14 bases outside the gene matches. CDR3 length equals 16 residues.

This sequence joins TRBV6-6 and TRBJ1-2; D gene ambiguous. The germline gives CDR1 MNHNY, CDR2 SVGAGI (reference sequence). V shed 0 bases and J shed 6 bases, with 8 bases lying between them. This CDR3 has 13 residues. The CDR3 region is CASSYSLPDGYTF. In DNA, the CDR3 is TGTGCCAGCAGTTACTCGTTGCCGGATGGCTACACCTTC.

The CDR3 sequence: CASSEEGTGNEKLFF. In DNA, the CDR3 is TGTGCCAGCAGTGAAGAAGGGACAGGGAATGAAAAACTGTTTTTT. This chain uses TRBV2 with TRBJ1-4; 9 bases line up with TRBD1. CDR3 length: 15 residues. Trimming removed 1 base from V and 5 bases from J; junction bases left unmatched: 2. The germline CDR1 and CDR2 sequences are SNHLY and FYNNEI.

V gene TRBV6-5 combines with J gene TRBJ1-2; 8 nucleotides agree with TRBD1. From germline, CDR1 is MNHEY and CDR2 SVGAGI. V gave up 11 bases and J gave up 4 bases; unmatched junction bases: 12. CDR3 length equals 14 residues. The chain's CDR3 is CAGHPDRAPYGYTF. Here the CDR3 DNA reads TGTGCCGGGCACCCGGACAGGGCTCCCTATGGCTACACCTTC.

This clone has a handful of counts. This chain joins TRBV19 and TRBJ1-1; the D is unclear. The CDR3 extends over 12 amino acids. V lost 4 bases to trimming and J lost 11 bases, with 14 bases between them. Germline CDR1 LNHDA, CDR2 SQIVND (reference sequence). The CDR3, as DNA: TGTGCCAGTAGTACCCCCACAAGCGCGGCTTTCTTT. This codes for CASSTPTSAAFF.